This TCR beta chain derives from a study of blood T cell repertoires in COVID-19. Authors' methods: Amplification of reference gene primers was used by the study to estimate nucleated cell counts. Data came from immunoSEQ multiplex PCR; TCRdb stores just in-frame clones and leaves some out. V, J and clone size were drawn from that table, and D and trimming were deduced from the DNA. The sample contains about 250,000 clones, 70% to 90% of which appear only once. The CDR3 has 13 amino acids. Losses at the gene ends were 4 bases for V and 3 bases for J; bases not matched to a gene: 5. CDR1 is SQVTM, CDR2 ANQGSEA, per germline.

The sequence was obtained from a man in his late teens or twenties who had recovered from COVID-19. Sequenced input: PBMCs or T cells enriched from blood (not recorded which). The chain has TRBV29-1 and TRBJ1-2; TRBD1 matches at 7 bases. The CDR3 reads CSVGQGRDYGYTF. The CDR3 DNA reads TGCAGCGTTGGACAGGGCAGGGACTATGGCTACACCTTC.